The T cell receptor beta chain under discussion was sequenced for a study of blood T cell repertoires in COVID-19. Across the whole study: PBMCs, B-cell-depleted T cells, or T cells were the source of the cDNA or gDNA that made up the material.

The sample holds many counts of this clone. Original processing notes: Researchers report that nucleated cell counts were estimated from reference gene primer amplification. Libraries were prepared by immunoSEQ multiplex PCR; TCRdb keeps only in-frame clonotypes and omits some of them. V and J calls and clone size follow that table, whereas D and trimming were derived from the DNA. The sample records about 75,000 clones, 79% being singletons. Sequencing was performed on peripheral blood. The receptor was derived from an elderly woman with active or convalescent COVID-19.

Here the CDR3 reads CASSIYEAVGYTF. As DNA, the CDR3 is TGTGCCAGTAGTATTTACGAAGCGGTTGGCTACACCTTC. The chain couples TRBV19 to TRBJ1-2, with D hard to call. CDR1 LNHDA and CDR2 SQIVND come from the germline V gene (reference sequence). This CDR3 has 13 amino acids. V lost 3 bases and J 7 bases, leaving 12 bases between the germline ends.